This T cell receptor beta chain was documented in a study of T cell repertoires in cytomegalovirus infection. Study-level information: Use of recently identified HLA-C-restricted and well-studied HLA-B-restricted CMV epitopes was part of the study. CMV infection plus the matching HLA type was flagged by public TCR beta signatures.

At least ten counts were recorded for this clonotype. Its specificity is unknown. TCRdb passed the reads through MiXCR, listing each CDR3 protein once. The table has roughly 730,000 distinct CDR3 sequences, roughly 33% seen once. V lost 5 bases, J lost 10 bases, and 15 bases lay in between. The germline CDR1 and CDR2 sequences are SGHTA and FQGNSA. The CDR3 consists of 14 residues. V gene TRBV7-2 combines with J gene TRBJ1-6, with D uncertain. This clonotype originated in a human donor in good health (CMV status not recorded). Some clones in this sample may be carry-over from other donors' samples. Specimen: cultured PBMCs, collected from culture after CMV antigen stimulation. CDR3 nucleotide sequence: TGTGCCAGCAGCCCAAGAGGGAGAAACTCACCCCTCCACTTT. This translates into CASSPRGRNSPLHF. The variable domain in full, completed from reference TRBV7-2 and TRBJ1-6, reads GAGVSQSPSNKVTEKGKDVELRCDPISGHTALYWYRQSLGQGLEFLIYFQGNSAPDKSGLPSDRFSAERTGGSVSTLTIQRTQQEDSAVYLCASSPRGRNSPLHFGNGTRLTVT.